This T cell receptor (beta chain) was identified during a study of T cells in localized non-small cell lung cancer. Study findings and constraints: Among the tissues sampled, uninvolved adjacent lung had the highest T cell clonality, above tumor. Density of T cells in blood, when higher, went with longer overall survival.

Looked up from germline, CDR1 is SGDLS and CDR2 is YYNGEE. CDR3 length: 15 amino acids. V shed 3 bases and J 1 base; nucleotides not matched to a gene: 4. Generated by immunoSEQ multiplex PCR, the TCRdb table keeps only in-frame clones and is missing some. Of about 92,000 clones in the sample, approximately 90% are singletons; the top ten hold approximately 4%. Remarks on this clone: Its antigen is unidentified.

The TCR sequence derives from a woman aged 35-70 years with stage II squamous cell lung carcinoma. The chain has TRBV9 and TRBJ1-1; TRBD1 matches 9 bases. Sequencing was performed on PBMCs, taken before any cancer treatment. The CDR3 nucleotides are TGTGCCAGCAGCGCCGGGACAGGGTGGAACACTGAAGCTTTCTTT. Protein sequence: CASSAGTGWNTEAFF.